What follows are 30 T cell receptor beta chains derived from one specimen sequenced in a study of T cell repertoires in cytomegalovirus infection. TCRdb re-derived calls from the reads in MiXCR, one entry per CDR3 protein. The sample holds 310,000 or so distinct CDR3 sequences, about 9.1% seen once. Input material: PBMCs. All receptors come from a human donor in good health (CMV status not recorded). Some clones in this sample may be carry-over from other donors' samples.

This clonotype has a count of ten or more. The chain couples TRBV28 to TRBJ2-1; D may correspond to TRBD1 or TRBD2 (6 bases each). Between the trimmed V and J ends, which lost 9 bases and 2 bases, there was a span of 20 bases. The CDR3 totals 16 residues. Germline V gene data show CDR1 as MDHEN and CDR2 as SYDVKM. The DNA for the CDR3 is TGTGCCAGTCTTCCGGAGGGCAGGGGACCCTACAATGAGCAGTTCTTC. It specifies CASLPEGRGPYNEQFF. Full variable domain (rest looked up from reference TRBV28 and TRBJ2-1): DVKVTQSSRYLVKRTGEKVFLECVQDMDHENMFWYRQDPGLGLRLIYFSYDVKMKEKGDIPEGYSVSREKKERFSLILESASTNQTSMYLCASLPEGRGPYNEQFFGPGTRLTVL.

This clonotype was recorded at least ten times. The V and J genes are TRBV7-9 and TRBJ2-5; D is undetermined. The germline V gene has CDR1 SEHNR and CDR2 FQNEAQ (reference sequence). The germline V and J ends were trimmed by 4 bases and 4 bases, with 19 bases remaining between them. This CDR3 has 16 amino acids. DNA of the CDR3: TGTGCCAGCAGCTCCCTTTCCGACCCAATCCGAGAGACCCAGTACTTC. It encodes CASSSLSDPIRETQYF.

There are many counts of this clonotype. The chain couples TRBV6-2 or TRBV6-3 to TRBJ2-7; 10 bases are a match to TRBD1. The germline gives CDR1 MNHEY, CDR2 SVGEGT. The CDR3 consists of 15 residues. V was clipped by 5 bases and J by 1 base; unmatched bases: 5. Here the CDR3 reads CASSRGTGESYEQYV. The CDR3 coding sequence is TGTGCCAGCAGTAGGGGGACAGGGGAGTCCTACGAGCAGTACGTC.

This clonotype was counted many times. The gene calls are TRBV5-1 and TRBJ2-5, with no clear D. Trimming removed 1 base at V and 2 bases at J, with 6 bases between. CDR1 is SGHRS, CDR2 YFSETQ, per germline. CDR3 length: 13 residues. DNA for the CDR3: TGCGCCAGCAGCTTGCGATTTCAAGAGACCCAGTACTTC. It yields the protein CASSLRFQETQYF. Filled out from reference TRBV5-1 and TRBJ2-5, the complete variable domain reads KAGVTQTPRYLIKTRGQQVTLSCSPISGHRSVSWYQQTPGQGLQFLFEYFSETQRNKGNFPGRFSGRQFSNSRSEMNVSTLELGDSALYLCASSLRFQETQYFGPGTRLLVL.

J is TRBJ1-6 and V is TRBV20-1; D possibly corresponds to TRBD1 (5 bases). The CDR3 contains 12 residues. V was cut by 6 bases and J by 8 bases, with 11 bases left in between. The germline gives CDR1 DFQATT, CDR2 SNEGSKA (reference sequence). The CDR3 here is CSARGSDSPLHF. CDR3 sequence (DNA): TGCAGTGCGAGGGGAAGTGATTCACCCCTCCACTTT.

This clonotype was seen only a few times. The genes are TRBV5-4 and TRBJ2-6, with D perhaps matching TRBD1 (6 bases). The ends were cut back, 2 bases at V and 0 bases at J, with 12 bases in the middle. The CDR3 is 17 residues long. Germline values: CDR1 SGHNT, CDR2 YYREEE (reference sequence). The CDR3 is CASSFTADSSGANVLTF. CDR3 DNA sequence: TGTGCCAGCAGCTTTACCGCGGACAGCTCTGGGGCCAACGTCCTGACTTTC.

This clonotype was recorded many times. The V call is TRBV23-1, the J call TRBJ2-3, with 7 bases fitting TRBD1. TRBV23-1 is filed as an ORF, its function uncertain. The junction had 9 bases not matched to a gene; V was cut back by 9 bases and J by 0 bases. The CDR3 extends over 15 amino acids. The CDR3 spells CARTFRDRSTDTQYF. As DNA, the CDR3 is TGCGCCAGGACTTTCCGGGACAGAAGCACAGATACGCAGTATTTT.

The rearrangement uses TRBV4-3 and TRBJ2-1, with TRBD2 matching 7 bases. V gave up 4 bases and J gave up 5 bases; unmatched junction bases: 11. From germline, CDR1 is LGHNA and CDR2 YSLEER. The CDR3 consists of 16 residues. CDR3 residues: CASSPNRGGDHNEQFF. The DNA of the CDR3 is TGCGCCAGCAGCCCCAACCGCGGGGGAGATCACAATGAGCAGTTCTTC.

There are many counts of this clonotype. The chain joins TRBV7-3 to TRBJ2-2; D remains unclear. This CDR3 has 15 residues. CDR1 is SGHTA and CDR2 is FQGTGA in the germline V gene. The ends were cut back, 5 bases at V and 6 bases at J, with 16 bases in the middle. CDR3 DNA sequence: TGTGCCAGCAGCGAATTGGTTGGAAGGGCCGGGGAGCTGTTTTTT. Translating it yields CASSELVGRAGELFF.

The chain is built from TRBV7-9 and TRBJ1-2; a weak D match, TRBD1 (5 bases). The CDR3 loop spans 14 amino acids. Per the germline V gene, CDR1 is SEHNR and CDR2 is FQNEAQ (reference sequence). V dropped 1 base and J dropped 1 base, with 7 bases sitting between them. DNA for the CDR3: TGTGCCAGCAGCTTAGAGGGGATTAACTATGGCTACACCTTC. This gives the protein CASSLEGINYGYTF.

This clonotype has more than one count but fewer than ten. The chain joins TRBV20-1 to TRBJ2-1, with D unclear. The CDR3 loop spans 17 amino acids. From germline, CDR1 is DFQATT and CDR2 SNEGSKA (reference sequence). The ends were cut back, 3 bases at V and 3 bases at J, with 21 bases in the middle. CDR3 protein: CSASKGSGGSGYNEQFF. Here the CDR3 DNA reads TGCAGTGCTAGTAAAGGCTCTGGCGGAAGTGGCTACAATGAGCAGTTCTTC.

The table lists this clonotype with a few counts. The chain is built from TRBV28 and TRBJ2-2; D gene uncertain. Trimming took 3 bases from V and 8 from J, leaving 16 bases between them. CDR3 length equals 15 residues. The germline V gene has CDR1 MDHEN and CDR2 SYDVKM. In DNA, the CDR3 is TGTGCCAGCAGTTTGGGCGGCTGGCGAACGGGGGAGCTGTTTTTT. Translation: CASSLGGWRTGELFF.

This clonotype has at least ten counts. J is TRBJ1-5 and V is TRBV28, with TRBD1 matching over 8 bases. The junction had 13 bases not matched to a gene; V was cut back by 7 bases and J by 2 bases. Germline V CDR1 and CDR2: MDHEN, SYDVKM. The CDR3 contains 17 residues. The CDR3 reads CASITSGQGRGNQPQHF. In DNA, the CDR3 is TGTGCCAGCATTACTTCAGGACAGGGCCGAGGCAATCAGCCCCAGCATTTT.

This clonotype was picked up many times. The chain links TRBV7-9 to TRBJ1-2; a possible D gene is TRBD1 (5 bases). Looked up from germline, CDR1 is SEHNR and CDR2 is FQNEAQ (reference sequence). The V and J ends lost 2 bases and 0 bases respectively, with 22 bases between them. The CDR3 has 19 amino acids. The DNA for the CDR3 is TGTGCCAGCAGCTTAAGCAGACAGATCTCAATGCCCTCTAACTATGGCTACACCTTC. Amino acid sequence: CASSLSRQISMPSNYGYTF.

V and J are TRBV5-1 and TRBJ2-1; 9 bases are shared with TRBD2. Germline V lookup: CDR1 SGHRS, CDR2 YFSETQ. Losses at the gene ends were 4 bases for V and 7 bases for J; bases not matched to a gene: 6. The CDR3 has 14 residues. The CDR3 nucleotides read TGCGCCAGCAGCACTAGCGGGCGGGGGAATGAGCAGTTCTTC. Its translation is CASSTSGRGNEQFF.

In its sample, this clonotype was seen many times. The rearrangement links TRBV7-2 to TRBJ1-1; D is perhaps TRBD1 (5 bases). Germline V gene lookup returns CDR1 SGHTA and CDR2 FQGNSA. Between the trimmed V and J ends, which lost 4 bases and 1 base, there was a span of 13 bases. The CDR3 has 15 amino acids. CDR3 bases: TGTGCCAGCAGCTCCCGGGACTCCCAGAACACTGAAGCTTTCTTT. Protein product: CASSSRDSQNTEAFF.

This clonotype appeared many times. The chain combines TRBV7-9 with TRBJ1-1; TRBD1 matches at 7 bases. Germline assignment: CDR1 SEHNR and CDR2 FQNEAQ (reference sequence). The CDR3 runs to 14 residues. V was clipped by 6 bases and J by 4 bases; unmatched bases: 8. DNA of the CDR3: TGTGCCAGCAGTGACAGGGTCGAGAGCACTGAAGCTTTCTTT. Amino acid sequence: CASSDRVESTEAFF.

This clonotype was counted ten times or more. The J gene is TRBJ1-1, the V gene TRBV12-5; TRBD1 agrees at 10 bases. J was trimmed by 2 bases and V by 4 bases; bases with no gene match: 1. Germline assignment: CDR1 LGHNT and CDR2 FRNRAP. The CDR3 consists of 14 residues. In DNA, the CDR3 is TGTGCTAGTGGTTGGACAGGGGGAAACACTGAAGCTTTCTTT. This codes for CASGWTGGNTEAFF.

In this sample, this clonotype turned up many times. The rearrangement joins TRBV20-1 to TRBJ2-2, with a tentative D call TRBD2 (6 bases). The CDR3 totals 16 residues. V was trimmed by 6 bases and J by 1 base, leaving 18 bases between them. Germline CDR1 DFQATT, CDR2 SNEGSKA (reference sequence). The CDR3 nucleotides read TGCAGTGCCAAACTCCCCGGGCGGGAGAACACCGGGGAGCTGTTTTTT. Translation: CSAKLPGRENTGELFF.

Only a few counts were recorded for this clonotype. J is TRBJ2-7 and V is TRBV5-4; possibly TRBD1 or TRBD2 for D (5 bases each). The CDR3 sequence is 15 residues long. Germline V gene lookup returns CDR1 SGHNT and CDR2 YYREEE (reference sequence). The V end was cut by 3 bases, the J end by 0 bases, with 13 bases between. As DNA, the CDR3 is TGTGCCAGCAGCTCCCGGGACCGATCCTCCTACGAGCAGTACTTC. Translated, it gives CASSSRDRSSYEQYF.

This clonotype was seen many times. The rearrangement uses TRBV6-2 or TRBV6-3 and TRBJ1-2; a possible D gene is TRBD1 (5 bases). The CDR3 spans 13 residues. Germline V CDR1 and CDR2: MNHEY, SVGEGT. Trimming removed 7 bases at V and 4 bases at J, with 13 bases between. In DNA form, the CDR3 reads TGTGCCAGCACCTCGGGGCGGATCTATGGCTACACCTTC. Its protein product is CASTSGRIYGYTF.

This clonotype was observed at least ten times. This chain uses TRBV5-6 with TRBJ2-1; possible D gene TRBD2, 6 bases. Trimming shortened V by 4 bases and J by 14 bases, and 19 bases separated the two germline ends. Germline values: CDR1 SGHDT, CDR2 YYEEEE. CDR3 length equals 13 residues. The CDR3 region has the DNA TGTGCCAGCAGCGGCCGGCTACGGAGGGAGGAGTTCTTC. It codes for CASSGRLRREEFF.

This clonotype was recorded a few times. This chain connects TRBV20-1 to TRBJ1-1; D unclear. CDR1 and CDR2 (germline): DFQATT, SNEGSKA (reference sequence). The CDR3 is 14 amino acids. The V end was cut by 0 bases, the J end by 4 bases, with 12 bases between. CDR3 protein: CSARDDPTGTEAFF. The CDR3 DNA follows: TGCAGTGCTAGAGATGACCCCACGGGCACTGAAGCTTTCTTT.

This clonotype was found many times. The CDR3 spells CASSPYSDRAYGYTF. Here the CDR3 DNA reads TGTGCCAGCAGTCCCTACTCGGACAGGGCTTATGGCTACACCTTC. The rearrangement uses TRBV28 and TRBJ1-2; 8 bases match TRBD1. The length of the CDR3 is 15 residues. Germline-derived CDR1 and CDR2 are MDHEN and SYDVKM. The trim removed 5 bases at V and 5 bases at J, leaving 10 bases unmatched.

The V call is TRBV9, the J call TRBJ2-2; D is undetermined. Per the germline V gene, CDR1 is SGDLS and CDR2 is YYNGEE. There are 13 residues in the CDR3. V was pared by 2 bases and J by 2 bases, with 4 bases between. This CDR3 reads CASSVENTGELFF. The CDR3 DNA sequence: TGTGCCAGCAGCGTTGAAAACACCGGGGAGCTGTTTTTT. The complete variable domain, with remaining parts taken from reference TRBV9 and TRBJ2-2, reads DSGVTQTPKHLITATGQRVTLRCSPRSGDLSVYWYQQSLDQGLQFLIQYYNGEERAKGNILERFSAQQFPDLHSELNLSSLELGDSALYFCASSVENTGELFFGEGSRLTVL.

Turning to this clonotype: A read error is possible here, since a much larger clone lies one base away. V gene TRBV19 combines with J gene TRBJ2-5; D remains ambiguous. The germline V gene has CDR1 LNHDA and CDR2 SQIVND (reference sequence). The CDR3 has 11 amino acids. The CDR3: CSSIFGGTQYF. CDR3 sequence (DNA): TGTTCCAGTATCTTCGGTGGGACCCAGTACTTC.

The V and J genes are TRBV29-1 and TRBJ1-5; no clear D. CDR3 size: 14 residues. Per the germline V gene, CDR1 is SQVTM and CDR2 is ANQGSEA. V lost 2 bases and J 6 bases, leaving 14 bases between the germline ends. CDR3 protein: CSVESPGEGQPQHF. The CDR3, as DNA: TGCAGCGTTGAAAGCCCTGGGGAGGGTCAGCCCCAGCATTTT.

This clonotype appeared many times. The gene calls are TRBV7-3 and TRBJ2-2; D ambiguous. Germline CDR1 reads SGHTA; CDR2 reads FQGTGA. Trimming removed 4 bases from V and 3 bases from J, with 9 bases in between. The CDR3 covers 14 residues. In DNA form, the CDR3 reads TGTGCCAGCAGCTCCGCTGGGGACACCGGGGAGCTGTTTTTT. It is translated as CASSSAGDTGELFF.

V is TRBV7-2 and J is TRBJ2-2; 10 bases fit TRBD2. CDR1 and CDR2 (germline): SGHTA, FQGNSA. The CDR3 totals 19 residues. V lost 5 bases, J lost 2 bases, and 14 bases stayed unmatched. The CDR3 DNA follows: TGTGCCAGCAGCGTGGGACTAGCGATAAGAGACTTCAACACCGGGGAGCTGTTTTTT. This sequence encodes CASSVGLAIRDFNTGELFF.

There are a few counts of this clonotype. This rearrangement joins TRBV24-1 to TRBJ2-2; TRBD1 agrees at 7 bases. Germline-derived CDR1 and CDR2 are KGHDR and SFDVKD. CDR3 size: 16 residues. V trimming: 1 base; J trimming: 2 bases; junction bases outside the gene matches: 3. For the CDR3, the DNA is TGTGCCACCAGTGATTTAAGGGGGCAAAACACCGGGGAGCTGTTTTTT. It codes for CATSDLRGQNTGELFF.